This TCR beta chain was found in a study of control samples from healthy donors and cancer patients. The method was immunoSEQ multiplex PCR; TCRdb's version includes in-frame clones alone and lacks a portion of them. The data contain about 130,000 clones, 90% to 95% of them seen just once; the ten biggest clones take up roughly 1.7%. The sequenced sample was PBMCs. The sequence was collected from a man aged 45-60 years with head and neck cancer.

Here the CDR3 reads CASSLGGGYSYEQYF. The CDR3 nucleotides are TGTGCCAGCAGCTTGGGGGGCGGCTACAGCTACGAGCAGTACTTC. V gene TRBV5-4 combines with J gene TRBJ2-7; D may be TRBD1 (5 bases). CDR3 length: 15 residues. Deletions cut 0 bases from V and 3 bases from J, with 13 bases between. The germline V gene encodes CDR1 SGHNT and CDR2 YYREEE (reference sequence).